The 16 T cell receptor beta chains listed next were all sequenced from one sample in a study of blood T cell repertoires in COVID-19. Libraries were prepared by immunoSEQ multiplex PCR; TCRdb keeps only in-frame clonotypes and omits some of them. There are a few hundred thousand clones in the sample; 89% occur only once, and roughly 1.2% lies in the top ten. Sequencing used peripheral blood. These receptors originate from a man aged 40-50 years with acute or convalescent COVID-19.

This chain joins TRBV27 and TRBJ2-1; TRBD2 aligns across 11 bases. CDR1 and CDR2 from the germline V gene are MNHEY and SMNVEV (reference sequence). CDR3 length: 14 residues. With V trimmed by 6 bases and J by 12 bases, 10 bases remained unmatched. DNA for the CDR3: TGTGCCAGCAGCCTTAGCGGGAGGGCCGTCGGGCAGTTCTTC. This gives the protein CASSLSGRAVGQFF.

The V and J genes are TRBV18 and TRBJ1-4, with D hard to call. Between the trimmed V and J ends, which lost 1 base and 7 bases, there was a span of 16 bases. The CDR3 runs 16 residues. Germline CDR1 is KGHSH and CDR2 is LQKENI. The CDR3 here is CASSPQNHRRFEKLFF. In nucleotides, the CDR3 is TGTGCCAGCTCACCACAGAATCACAGACGATTTGAAAAACTGTTTTTT.

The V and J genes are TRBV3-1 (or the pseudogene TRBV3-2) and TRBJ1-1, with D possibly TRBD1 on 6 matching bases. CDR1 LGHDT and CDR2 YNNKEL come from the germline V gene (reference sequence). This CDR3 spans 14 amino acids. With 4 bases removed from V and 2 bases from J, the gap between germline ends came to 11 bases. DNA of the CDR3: TGTGCCAGCAGCCTCAGACAGGATAACACTGAAGCTTTCTTT. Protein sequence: CASSLRQDNTEAFF.

The CDR3 region is CASRPGTEGKQYF. In DNA, the CDR3 is TGTGCCAGCAGGCCCGGGACAGAGGGCAAACAGTATTTT. The rearrangement joins TRBV6-6 to TRBJ2-3; 7 bases are a match to TRBD1. This CDR3 comprises 13 residues. V lost 6 bases, J lost 12 bases, and 12 bases stayed unmatched. Germline loops: CDR1 MNHNY, CDR2 SVGAGI (reference sequence).

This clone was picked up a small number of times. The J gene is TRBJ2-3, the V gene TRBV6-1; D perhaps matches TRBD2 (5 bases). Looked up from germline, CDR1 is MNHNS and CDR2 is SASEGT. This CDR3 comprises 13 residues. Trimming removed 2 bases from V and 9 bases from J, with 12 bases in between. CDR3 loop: CASSESGMGTQYF. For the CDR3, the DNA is TGTGCCAGCAGTGAATCGGGGATGGGGACGCAGTATTTT.

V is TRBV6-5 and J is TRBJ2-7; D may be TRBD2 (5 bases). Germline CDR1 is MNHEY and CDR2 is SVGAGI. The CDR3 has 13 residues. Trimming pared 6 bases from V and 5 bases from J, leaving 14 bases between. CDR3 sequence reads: CASSSGSYDEQYF. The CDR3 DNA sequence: TGTGCCAGCAGCTCGGGGTCCTACGACGAGCAGTACTTC.

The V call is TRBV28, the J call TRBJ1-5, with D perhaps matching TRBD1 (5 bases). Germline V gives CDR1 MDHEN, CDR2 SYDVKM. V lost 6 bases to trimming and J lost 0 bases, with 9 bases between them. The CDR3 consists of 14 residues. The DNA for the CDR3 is TGTGCCAGCAGCAAGACAGATAGCAATCAGCCCCAGCATTTT. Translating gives CASSKTDSNQPQHF.

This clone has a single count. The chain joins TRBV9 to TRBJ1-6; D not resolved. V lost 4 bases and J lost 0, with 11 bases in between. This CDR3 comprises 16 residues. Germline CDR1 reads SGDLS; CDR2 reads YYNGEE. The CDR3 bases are TGTGCCAGCAGCCCAAGACTGAGCTCCTATAATTCACCCCTCCACTTT. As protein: CASSPRLSSYNSPLHF.

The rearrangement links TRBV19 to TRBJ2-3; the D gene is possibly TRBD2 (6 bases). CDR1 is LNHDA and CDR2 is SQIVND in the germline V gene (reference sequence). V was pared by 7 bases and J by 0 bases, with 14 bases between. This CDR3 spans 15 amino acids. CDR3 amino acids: CASTIGGPSTDTQYF. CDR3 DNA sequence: TGTGCCAGTACCATCGGGGGACCCAGCACAGATACGCAGTATTTT. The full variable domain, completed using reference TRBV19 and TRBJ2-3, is DGGITQSPKYLFRKEGQNVTLSCEQNLNHDAMYWYRQDPGQGLRLIYYSQIVNDFQKGDIAEGYSVSREKKESFPLTVTSAQKNPTAFYLCASTIGGPSTDTQYFGPGTRLTVL.

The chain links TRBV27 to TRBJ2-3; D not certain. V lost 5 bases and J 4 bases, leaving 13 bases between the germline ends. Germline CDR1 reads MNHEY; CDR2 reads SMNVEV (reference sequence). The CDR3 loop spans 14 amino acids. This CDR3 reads CASSPSPQADTQYF. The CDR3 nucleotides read TGTGCCAGCAGTCCGAGCCCCCAGGCAGATACGCAGTATTTT.

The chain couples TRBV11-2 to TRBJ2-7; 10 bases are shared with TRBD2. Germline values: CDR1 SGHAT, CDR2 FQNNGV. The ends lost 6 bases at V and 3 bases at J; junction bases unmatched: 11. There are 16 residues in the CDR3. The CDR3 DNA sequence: TGTGCCAGCAGTCCGGGAAAACTAGCGGGAATCTACGAGCAGTACTTC. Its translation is CASSPGKLAGIYEQYF.

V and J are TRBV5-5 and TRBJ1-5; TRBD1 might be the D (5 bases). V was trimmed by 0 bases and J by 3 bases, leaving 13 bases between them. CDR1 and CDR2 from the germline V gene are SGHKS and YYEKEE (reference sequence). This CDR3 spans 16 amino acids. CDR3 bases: TGTGCCAGCAGCTTGGGCCTCCAGGGAAACAATCAGCCCCAGCATTTT. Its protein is CASSLGLQGNNQPQHF.

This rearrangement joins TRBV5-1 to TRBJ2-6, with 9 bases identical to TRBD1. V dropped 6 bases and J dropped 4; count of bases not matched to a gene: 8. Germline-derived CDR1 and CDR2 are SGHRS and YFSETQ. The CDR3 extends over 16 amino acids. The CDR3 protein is CASTRTGDVGANVLTF. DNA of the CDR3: TGCGCCAGCACGAGGACAGGGGATGTCGGGGCCAACGTCCTGACTTTC.

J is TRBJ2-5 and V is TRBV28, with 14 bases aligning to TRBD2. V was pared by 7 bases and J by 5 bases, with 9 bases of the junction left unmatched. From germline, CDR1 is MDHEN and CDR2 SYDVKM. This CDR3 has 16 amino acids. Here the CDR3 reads CASTPTSGRARETQYF. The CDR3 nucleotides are TGTGCCAGCACCCCGACTAGCGGGAGGGCTCGGGAGACCCAGTACTTC.

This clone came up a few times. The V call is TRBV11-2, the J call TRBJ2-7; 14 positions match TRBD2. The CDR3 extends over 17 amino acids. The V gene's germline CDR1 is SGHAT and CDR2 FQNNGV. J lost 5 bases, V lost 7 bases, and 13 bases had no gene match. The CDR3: CASTKGLAGAASNEQYF. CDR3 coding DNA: TGTGCCAGCACCAAGGGACTAGCGGGAGCCGCGAGCAACGAGCAGTACTTC.

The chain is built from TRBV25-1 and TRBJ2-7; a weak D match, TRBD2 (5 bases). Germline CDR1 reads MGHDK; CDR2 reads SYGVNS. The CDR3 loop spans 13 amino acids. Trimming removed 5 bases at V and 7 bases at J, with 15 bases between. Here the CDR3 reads CASSPRGSGEQYF. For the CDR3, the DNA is TGTGCCAGCAGTCCCCGGGGATCGGGTGAGCAGTACTTC.